These 11 T cell receptor beta chains came from one sample sequenced in a study of metastatic and nonmetastatic thyroid tumors (dated by TCRdb to 2020 to 2022). Library preparation used PCR. Sequencing instrument: Illumina HiSeq 4000. Starting from the raw public reads, TCRdb applied fastp trimming at Q25, assembled clones with MiXCR and retained in-frame beta chains. The sample includes 17,000 or so clones, with roughly 24% observed a single time. The ten most abundant clones make up 15% of the sample. No treatment had been received by any patient before thyroid surgery. Sequenced sample: adjacent normal tissue. All receptors come from a female donor with papillary thyroid cancer or a benign thyroid nodule (not recorded which). Some clones in this sample may be carry-over from other donors' samples.

This clone has only a few counts. This chain links TRBV24-1 with TRBJ2-3; tentatively, D is TRBD1 (5 bases). Per germline, CDR1 KGHDR and CDR2 SFDVKD. The CDR3 length is 15 residues. Trimming left V 3 bases short and J 3 bases short, with 12 bases between. The CDR3 here is CATSDRQGWTDTQYF. CDR3 nucleotide sequence: TGTGCCACCAGTGATCGTCAGGGCTGGACAGATACGCAGTATTTT.

V and J are TRBV20-1 and TRBJ2-1; D unclear. The length of the CDR3 is 13 residues. The V and J ends lost 3 bases and 7 bases respectively, with 13 bases between them. Germline V gene lookup returns CDR1 DFQATT and CDR2 SNEGSKA (reference sequence). The CDR3 spells CSARSMGENEQFF. For the CDR3, the DNA is TGCAGTGCTAGGTCCATGGGCGAGAATGAGCAGTTCTTC.

The chain has TRBV5-6 and TRBJ1-1, with D unresolved. V was clipped by 4 bases and J by 0 bases, with 10 bases between them. The CDR3 spans 14 residues. Germline CDR1 is SGHDT and CDR2 is YYEEEE. CDR3 protein: CASSPVAMNTEAFF. The CDR3 DNA is TGTGCCAGCAGCCCGGTTGCTATGAACACTGAAGCTTTCTTT.

The chain carries TRBV6-1 and TRBJ1-2; perhaps TRBD1 as D (5 bases). The CDR3 has 14 amino acids. Looked up from germline, CDR1 is MNHNS and CDR2 is SASEGT. V dropped 5 bases and J dropped 6 bases, with 16 bases sitting between them. CDR3 protein: CASSLGPVLDGYTF. As DNA, the CDR3 is TGTGCCAGCAGTCTGGGACCGGTGCTTGATGGCTACACCTTC.

This chain links TRBV12-3 or TRBV12-4 with TRBJ1-1; no clear D. The CDR3 runs 13 residues. V lost 0 bases to trimming and J lost 0 bases, with 2 bases between them. Here the CDR3 DNA reads TGTGCCAGCAGTTTAGCCCTGAACACTGAAGCTTTCTTT. It is translated as CASSLALNTEAFF.

This clone occurred once. V gene TRBV7-2 combines with J gene TRBJ2-5; perhaps TRBD2 as D (5 bases). The CDR3 is 14 residues long. V lost 0 bases and J 5 bases, leaving 10 bases between the germline ends. Germline V gene data show CDR1 as SGHTA and CDR2 as FQGNSA. CDR3: CASSLAGIRETQYF. In nucleotides, the CDR3 is TGTGCCAGCAGCTTAGCCGGGATTCGGGAGACCCAGTACTTC.

This chain uses TRBV2 with TRBJ2-6, with D tentatively TRBD1 or TRBD2 (6 bases each). Looked up from germline, CDR1 is SNHLY and CDR2 is FYNNEI. This CDR3 region has 16 residues. The V end lost 6 bases, the J end lost 0 bases, and 12 bases lay between the germline ends. The CDR3 reads CASRVGGSSGANVLTF. The CDR3 coding sequence is TGTGCCAGCAGGGTGGGGGGCTCCTCTGGGGCCAACGTCCTGACTTTC.

As regards this clone: The junction departs from germline at one end; a sequencing error may be responsible. The chain links TRBV6-1 to TRBJ2-7; no clear D gene. The germline CDR1 and CDR2 sequences are MNHNS and SASEGT. This CDR3 is built from 14 residues. CDR3 loop: CASSERQWSYEQDF. In DNA form, the CDR3 reads TGTGCCAGCAGTGAAAGGCAGTGGTCATACGAGCAGGACTTC.

This clone came up a few times. This chain uses TRBV11-1 with TRBJ2-3; D gene ambiguous. There are 16 residues in the CDR3. Germline V gives CDR1 SGHAT, CDR2 FQDESV (reference sequence). Trimming cost V 0 bases and J 0 bases, with 10 bases left between them. The CDR3 sequence: CASSLADQSSTDTQYF. The CDR3 DNA sequence: TGTGCCAGCAGCTTAGCGGACCAATCTAGCACAGATACGCAGTATTTT.

The V gene is TRBV20-1, the J gene TRBJ2-2, with a possible D match to TRBD2 (6 bases). The CDR3 consists of 13 residues. The germline V gene has CDR1 DFQATT and CDR2 SNEGSKA (reference sequence). In DNA, the CDR3 is TGCCGAGGGACTCGCGGGGACACCGGGGAGCTGTTTTTT. Residues: CRGTRGDTGELFF.

The genes are TRBV5-1 and TRBJ2-7, with TRBD1 matching 9 bases. Germline V gives CDR1 SGHRS, CDR2 YFSETQ. V lost 3 bases, J lost 5 bases, and 12 bases stayed unmatched. The CDR3 covers 16 residues. CDR3 nucleotides: TGCGCCAGCAGCTCGCAGGGTGTAGGACAGGGGAACGAGCAGTACTTC. Translation: CASSSQGVGQGNEQYF.